This TCR beta chain emerged from a study of beta chain features in type 1 diabetes. Study findings and constraints: In all four CD4+ subsets, TCRB CDR3 length was significantly, moderately reduced in type 1 diabetes. At VDJ recombination sites, type 1 diabetes patients had fewer insertions and more deleted nucleotides.

Sequencing targeted expressed TCRB transcripts, as all isolated RNA had been reverse transcribed. This table comes from immunoSEQ multiplex PCR, and its TCRdb copy is limited to in-frame clones, with some not included. The table lists 600,000 or so clones, 11% to 15% of them singletons. The sample holds a few counts of this clone. Its antigen remains unknown. Germline lookup yields CDR1 GTSNPN and CDR2 SVGIG (reference sequence). Deletions cut 1 base from V and 8 bases from J, with 11 bases between. The length of the CDR3 is 12 residues. Sequenced sample: naive CD4+ T cells from blood. The chain joins TRBV30 to TRBJ1-1; tentative D call: TRBD1 (6 bases). This clonotype was obtained from a man aged 18 to 30 with type 1 diabetes. The CDR3 is CAWSGGGPEAFF. In DNA form, the CDR3 reads TGTGCCTGGAGTGGAGGGGGGCCCGAAGCTTTCTTT.